The present T cell receptor (beta chain) was sequenced within a study of T-cell memory formation after mild COVID-19. Study information: Among the donors, TCR clusters were largely specific to each donor.

The V gene lost 5 bases and the J gene lost 4 bases, with 16 bases spanning the gap. This CDR3 is built from 15 residues. CDR1 is PRHDT and CDR2 is FYEKMQ in the germline V gene (reference sequence). The study's findings and limits: There was a balanced CD4/CD8 profile in clones contracting day 15 to 85, and later expanders leaned CD4+. The study detected some responding clones in pre-infection memory, suggesting cross-reactive memory joined.

TCR alpha and TCR beta cDNA libraries carrying sample barcodes and UMIs came from 5'RACE with constant-segment primers. TCRdb re-called the 5' RACE reads through MiXCR, storing one row per CDR3 protein. This table holds about 140,000 distinct CDR3 sequences, 11% to 15% found once. Concerning this clonotype: The antigen remains unidentified.

The sequenced sample consisted of PBMCs or a T cell subset sorted from them (not recorded which). The clonotype originates from an adult woman who had mild COVID-19 (a few samples of this study predate the infection). Cell type and time point are not known. This chain links TRBV13 with TRBJ2-3, with D perhaps matching TRBD1 or TRBD2 (5 bases each). The CDR3 loop is CASSPGPAVPDTQYF. The CDR3 nucleotides read TGTGCCAGCAGCCCGGGACCGGCGGTTCCAGATACGCAGTATTTT.